The clone carrying this T cell receptor beta chain was recorded once. What it binds is unknown. Here immunoSEQ multiplex PCR was the method, and the copy in TCRdb shows in-frame clones only, minus some. This table has 40,000 to 45,000 clones, roughly nine tenths appearing once. This entry belongs to a study of OX40 agonist ivuxolimab in advanced cancers. Notes on the study in general: Low levels of normalized T-cell clonal expansion also appeared in some nonresponders.

Trimming took 5 bases from V and 6 from J; bases not matched to a gene: 12. This CDR3 spans 16 amino acids. Germline V gene sequence: CDR1 SGHDN, CDR2 FVKESK. The genes are TRBV14 and TRBJ2-7; 11 bases are shared with TRBD2. This receptor was identified in an adult with an advanced solid tumor such as melanoma, head and neck, liver or kidney cancer. The input for sequencing was CD4+ or CD8+ T cells sorted from blood, taken in a trial of the OX40 agonist ivuxolimab. The CDR3 DNA sequence: TGTGCCAGCAGCATGATGACTAGCGGGAACCTCGCCGAGCAGTACTTC. Translation: CASSMMTSGNLAEQYF.